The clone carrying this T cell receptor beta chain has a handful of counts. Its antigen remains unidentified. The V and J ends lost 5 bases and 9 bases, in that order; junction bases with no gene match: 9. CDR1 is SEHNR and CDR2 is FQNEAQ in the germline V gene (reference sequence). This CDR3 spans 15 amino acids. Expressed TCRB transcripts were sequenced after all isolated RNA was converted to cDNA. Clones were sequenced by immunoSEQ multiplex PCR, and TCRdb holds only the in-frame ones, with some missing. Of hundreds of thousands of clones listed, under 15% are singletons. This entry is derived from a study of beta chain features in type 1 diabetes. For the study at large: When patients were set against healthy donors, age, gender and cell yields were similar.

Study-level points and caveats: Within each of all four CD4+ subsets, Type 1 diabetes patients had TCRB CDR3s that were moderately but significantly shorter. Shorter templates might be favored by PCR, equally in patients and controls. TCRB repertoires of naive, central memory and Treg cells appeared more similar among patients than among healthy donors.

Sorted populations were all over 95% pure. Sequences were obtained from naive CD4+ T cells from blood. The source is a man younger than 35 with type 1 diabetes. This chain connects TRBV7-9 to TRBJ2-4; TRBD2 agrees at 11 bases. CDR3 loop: CASSQAGLAEGIQYF. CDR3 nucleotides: TGTGCCAGCAGCCAGGCGGGACTAGCGGAGGGCATTCAGTACTTC.